This T cell receptor (beta chain) comes out of a study of cytomegalovirus exposure and HLA in healthy donors. Looking at the study overall: Inside one of the first data releases sat around 80 million unique TCRs taken from HLA-typed donors.

The germline gives CDR1 SGHNT, CDR2 YYREEE (reference sequence). The CDR3 sequence is 16 residues long. Trimming removed 3 bases from V and 3 bases from J; junction bases left unmatched: 8. Study outcomes and limitations: TCR beta V- and J-gene trimming was later associated with a missense DCLRE1C variant.

Only a few counts were recorded for this clone. Its antigen is unknown. Primers included in the PCR were 60 Vbeta and 13 Jbeta primers. The table came from immunoSEQ multiplex PCR; TCRdb's copy has only in-frame clones and leaves some out. The sample shows approximately 150,000 clones, 65% to 70% of them seen only once. The receptor was derived from a woman aged 18-30 years in good health and CMV-seropositive. The J gene is TRBJ1-4, the V gene TRBV5-4; 7 bases map to TRBD1. Sequenced sample: PBMCs. The CDR3 bases are TGTGCCAGCAGCTCCGACCCCGGGACAGCTAATGAAAAACTGTTTTTT. This sequence encodes CASSSDPGTANEKLFF.